Listed here are 21 T cell receptor beta chains from one sample, sequenced in a study of naive and memory T cell subsets. Two oligonucleotides, mixed equimolar, formed the beta constant-region primer covering TRBC1 and TRBC2. Nested alpha and beta constant-region primers with the SP2 primer drove four PCR rounds on ligated cDNA. TCRdb fed the UMI-ligation and nested PCR reads into MiXCR, producing one record per CDR3 protein. This sample has 25,000 to 40,000 distinct CDR3 sequences, with approximately 18% found just once. Material: effector memory CD4+ T cells from blood. Subset noted: effector memory, CD45RA- CD27-. These receptors came from a human donor in good health.

The sample holds many counts of this clonotype. This chain connects TRBV30 to TRBJ2-3, with no clear D. Trimming removed 1 base at V and 0 bases at J, with 8 bases between. The germline V gene encodes CDR1 GTSNPN and CDR2 SVGIG (reference sequence). The CDR3 length is 14 residues. The CDR3 region is CAWSGVFSTDTQYF. The DNA of the CDR3 is TGTGCCTGGAGTGGCGTCTTTAGCACAGATACGCAGTATTTT.

The chain carries TRBV5-4 and TRBJ2-7, with D tentatively TRBD2 (6 bases). V lost 0 bases to trimming and J lost 3 bases, with 10 bases between them. The germline CDR1 and CDR2 sequences are SGHNT and YYREEE (reference sequence). The CDR3 loop spans 14 amino acids. In DNA, the CDR3 is TGTGCCAGCAGCTTGGACGGGAGAGGCTACGAGCAGTACTTC. Amino acids: CASSLDGRGYEQYF.

The rearrangement links TRBV20-1 to TRBJ2-1; D uncertain. This CDR3 comprises 12 residues. Germline V gives CDR1 DFQATT, CDR2 SNEGSKA (reference sequence). V was trimmed by 2 bases and J by 9 bases, leaving 11 bases between them. Here the CDR3 DNA reads TGCAGTGCTAGAAAGAACGCGCGTGAGCAGTTCTTC. Encoded protein: CSARKNAREQFF.

This clonotype was seen only a few times. The chain carries TRBV6-5 and TRBJ2-7; 7 nucleotides match TRBD1. Germline CDR1 reads MNHEY; CDR2 reads SVGAGI. J gave up 6 bases and V 5 bases, and 10 bases lay outside the gene matches. The CDR3 consists of 14 residues. In nucleotides, the CDR3 is TGTGCCAGCAGTCAAATACAGGGACAGAGCGAGCAGTACTTC. Translating gives CASSQIQGQSEQYF.

This clonotype came up a few times. V usage is TRBV7-9 and J usage is TRBJ2-5; no clear D gene. The CDR3 runs 13 residues. Germline lookup yields CDR1 SEHNR and CDR2 FQNEAQ (reference sequence). The V and J ends lost 1 base and 4 bases respectively, with 7 bases between them. Here the CDR3 DNA reads TGTGCCAGCAGCTTAGACTCCGTAGAGACCCAGTACTTC. Encoded protein: CASSLDSVETQYF. The whole variable domain, remainder taken from reference TRBV7-9 and TRBJ2-5, is DTGVSQNPRHKITKRGQNVTFRCDPISEHNRLYWYRQTLGQGPEFLTYFQNEAQLEKSRLLSDRFSAERPKGSFSTLEIQRTEQGDSAMYLCASSLDSVETQYFGPGTRLLVL.

V usage is TRBV19 and J usage is TRBJ2-1, with no clear D. CDR3 size: 18 residues. Germline CDR1 and CDR2: LNHDA and SQIVND (reference sequence). Trimming removed 4 bases from V and 5 bases from J, with 24 bases in between. The CDR3 protein is CASSTRASRGPTHNEQFF. DNA of the CDR3: TGTGCCAGTAGTACCCGGGCCTCGAGAGGTCCTACCCACAATGAGCAGTTCTTC. Looking up the rest from reference TRBV19 and TRBJ2-1 gives the full variable domain: DGGITQSPKYLFRKEGQNVTLSCEQNLNHDAMYWYRQDPGQGLRLIYYSQIVNDFQKGDIAEGYSVSREKKESFPLTVTSAQKNPTAFYLCASSTRASRGPTHNEQFFGPGTRLTVL.

The CDR3 reads CATSDWGQGKENEQFF. The CDR3 bases are TGTGCCACCAGTGACTGGGGACAGGGGAAGGAGAATGAGCAGTTCTTC. The J gene is TRBJ2-1, the V gene TRBV24-1, with 10 bases identical to TRBD1. CDR1 is KGHDR and CDR2 is SFDVKD in the germline V gene. CDR3 length equals 16 residues. V lost 4 bases and J lost 7; bases outside the gene matches: 9.

This clonotype was recorded at least ten times. The genes are TRBV19 and TRBJ1-6; 7 bases align to TRBD1. Germline values: CDR1 LNHDA, CDR2 SQIVND (reference sequence). The CDR3 has 15 residues. V was pared by 6 bases and J by 7 bases, with 9 bases of the junction left unmatched. Here the CDR3 reads CASSEIGQENSPLHF. The CDR3 nucleotides read TGTGCCAGTAGCGAAATCGGACAGGAAAATTCACCCCTCCACTTT.

This clonotype was counted ten times or more. This sequence joins TRBV7-2 and TRBJ1-5; D is uncertain. This CDR3 has 13 residues. Trimming pared 7 bases from V and 4 bases from J, leaving 11 bases between. The germline V gene has CDR1 SGHTA and CDR2 FQGNSA. CDR3 in amino acids: CASNNLRNQPQHF. CDR3 nucleotide sequence: TGTGCCAGCAACAACTTAAGGAATCAGCCCCAGCATTTT.

CDR3 bases: TGTGCCAGCAGATCCTCTGGTCTCCCCACAGATACGCAGTATTTT. This gives the protein CASRSSGLPTDTQYF. This chain joins TRBV27 and TRBJ2-3; D not certain. The V end lost 6 bases, the J end lost 2 bases, and 15 bases lay between the germline ends. The CDR3 sequence is 15 residues long. CDR1 MNHEY and CDR2 SMNVEV come from the germline V gene (reference sequence).

This clonotype was counted ten times or more. The V gene is TRBV6-5, the J gene TRBJ1-1, with 7 bases that match TRBD1. Trimming took 4 bases from V and 8 from J; bases not matched to a gene: 7. Per germline, CDR1 MNHEY and CDR2 SVGAGI. This CDR3 has 13 amino acids. In DNA form, the CDR3 reads TGTGCCAGCAGTTTAGACAGGGTTGAGGAAGCTTTCTTT. This encodes CASSLDRVEEAFF.

This clonotype showed up just a few times. This rearrangement joins TRBV20-1 to TRBJ2-5; TRBD2 matches at 7 bases. The V gene end was trimmed by 8 bases and the J gene end by 7 bases; junction bases not matched to a gene: 10. The CDR3 spans 12 residues. CDR1 and CDR2 from the germline V gene are DFQATT and SNEGSKA (reference sequence). The CDR3 DNA reads TGCAGTACACGGCGCGGGAGCGGGACCCAGTACTTC. Its translation is CSTRRGSGTQYF.

This clonotype has just a few counts. V and J are TRBV4-3 and TRBJ2-1; 10 positions agree with TRBD2. CDR3 length: 14 residues. Germline CDR1 and CDR2: LGHNA and YSLEER. The V gene end was trimmed by 0 bases and the J gene end by 10 bases; junction bases not matched to a gene: 3. The DNA of the CDR3 is TGCGCCAGCAGCCAAGAATCGGGACTAGCGGAGCAGTTCTTC. Protein sequence: CASSQESGLAEQFF.

The chain links TRBV20-1 to TRBJ2-7; 7 nucleotides align to TRBD2. Trimming took 0 bases from V and 3 from J; bases not matched to a gene: 14. This CDR3 has 17 amino acids. CDR1 is DFQATT and CDR2 is SNEGSKA in the germline V gene (reference sequence). DNA for the CDR3: TGCAGTGCTAGAGATCATAGTGGGAGGGTTGGTTTCTACGAGCAGTACTTC. It translates to CSARDHSGRVGFYEQYF.

This clonotype was recorded many times. The chain recombines TRBV6-6 with TRBJ1-3; D call uncertain. The CDR3 has 16 residues. Germline loops: CDR1 MNHNY, CDR2 SVGAGI (reference sequence). Deletions cut 4 bases from V and 0 bases from J, with 13 bases between. The CDR3 coding sequence is TGTGCCAGCAGTTTTCACAGTCAAAGCTCTGGAAACACCATATATTTT. It translates to CASSFHSQSSGNTIYF.

This clonotype was observed many times. This chain connects TRBV6-6 to TRBJ2-7, with D unclear. Germline V gene sequence: CDR1 MNHNY, CDR2 SVGAGI (reference sequence). CDR3 length equals 14 residues. V lost 7 bases to trimming and J lost 0 bases, with 13 bases between them. CDR3 in amino acids: CASNLDTSSYEQYF. DNA for the CDR3: TGTGCCAGCAATCTAGACACGAGCTCCTACGAGCAGTACTTC.

This clonotype was observed a handful of times. The V and J genes are TRBV2 and TRBJ1-3; D perhaps matches TRBD1 (5 bases). The CDR3 sequence is 15 residues long. CDR1 is SNHLY, CDR2 FYNNEI, per germline. V dropped 6 bases and J dropped 2 bases, with 14 bases sitting between them. The CDR3: CASSETGVTGNTIYF. CDR3 nucleotide sequence: TGTGCCAGCAGCGAAACAGGTGTGACTGGAAACACCATATATTTT.

This clonotype is classed as medium-sized (0.01 to 0.1%). The chain recombines TRBV5-1 with TRBJ2-2; D is uncertain. Germline V gives CDR1 SGHRS, CDR2 YFSETQ. V lost 4 bases and J lost 1, with 11 bases in between. The CDR3 is 15 amino acids. The CDR3 region is CASSQLDLNTGELFF. CDR3 DNA: TGCGCCAGCAGCCAACTGGACCTGAACACCGGGGAGCTGTTTTTT.

The V gene is TRBV19, the J gene TRBJ2-5; a possible D gene is TRBD1 (6 bases). V was clipped by 10 bases and J by 4 bases, with 19 bases between them. In germline, CDR1 is LNHDA, CDR2 SQIVND (reference sequence). The CDR3 is 14 amino acids. The DNA of the CDR3 is TGTGCCACCGCCCCCAGGGGTCGAGGAGAGACCCAGTACTTC. Its protein product is CATAPRGRGETQYF.

This clonotype was seen many times. The chain recombines TRBV4-1 with TRBJ1-3; 7 nucleotides align to TRBD1. V shed 4 bases, J shed 4 bases, and the junction held 13 bases outside the gene matches. The CDR3 sequence is 17 residues long. The germline gives CDR1 MGHRA, CDR2 YSYEKL. The CDR3 sequence is CASSRGGLTGFGNTIYF. For the CDR3, the DNA is TGCGCCAGCAGCCGAGGGGGCCTCACAGGGTTCGGAAACACCATATATTTT.

V usage is TRBV5-8 and J usage is TRBJ1-4; 11 nucleotides line up with TRBD1. V lost 4 bases and J lost 0; bases outside the gene matches: 2. The CDR3 is 16 residues long. Germline V gene sequence: CDR1 SGHTS, CDR2 YDEGEE. In DNA, the CDR3 is TGTGCCAGCAGCGCGGGACAGGGGGCAACTAATGAAAAACTGTTTTTT. Protein: CASSAGQGATNEKLFF.